A selection of T cell receptor beta chains follows, all from one sample in a study of T cells in Graves' hyperthyroidism and ophthalmopathy. MiXCR was run by TCRdb on the multiplex PCR reads, yielding one entry per CDR3 protein. The repertoire holds hundreds of thousands of distinct CDR3 sequences, with more than 14% as singletons. Sequencing was performed on blood. These receptors all stem from a woman between 50 and 59 years old with Graves' ophthalmopathy. Each CDR3 is given with its conserved first and last residue. The order of the fields is V gene, clone size, CDR3 length, J gene, D gene, CDR3 protein, CDR3 DNA. The D gene is left open where the match is weak. Where a row states a size, it is once, few, many or the class of an expanded clone; other rows omit it.

V: TRBV18
size: many
length: 13
J: TRBJ2-5
D: .
CDR3: CASSPKDQETQYF
DNA: TGTGCCAGCTCACCGAAGGACCAAGAGACCCAGTACTTC

V: TRBV7-3
size: .
length: 15
J: TRBJ2-1
D: .
CDR3: CASSLNGAVYNEQFF
DNA: TGTGCCAGCAGCTTAAACGGGGCGGTATACAATGAGCAGTTCTTC

V: TRBV29-1
size: many
length: 11
J: TRBJ1-1
D: .
CDR3: CSVAPSQRAFF
DNA: TGCAGCGTCGCCCCCAGTCAGCGAGCTTTCTTT

V: TRBV13
size: many
length: 14
J: TRBJ2-5
D: .
CDR3: CASSFTGRWETQYF
DNA: TGTGCCAGCAGCTTCACAGGGCGGTGGGAGACCCAGTACTTC

V: TRBV7-6
size: .
length: 14
J: TRBJ2-3
D: .
CDR3: CASSLNSVADTQYF
DNA: TGTGCCAGCAGCTTAAATTCGGTTGCAGATACGCAGTATTTT

V: TRBV5-1
size: many
length: 15
J: TRBJ2-7
D: TRBD2
CDR3: CASSPSGGGSYEQYF
DNA: TGCGCCAGCAGTCCTAGCGGGGGAGGCTCCTACGAGCAGTACTTC

V: TRBV30
size: many
length: 11
J: TRBJ2-7
D: .
CDR3: CAWSLPYEQYF
DNA: TGTGCCTGGAGTTTACCGTACGAGCAGTACTTC

V: TRBV11-1
size: once
length: 15
J: TRBJ1-5
D: .
CDR3: CASSLWSSSNQPQHF
DNA: TGTGCCAGCAGCTTATGGTCGTCAAGCAATCAGCCCCAGCATTTT

V: TRBV6-2/TRBV6-3
size: many
length: 14
J: TRBJ2-7
D: TRBD2
CDR3: CASSSHSGAYEQYF
DNA: TGTGCCAGCAGTTCCCATAGCGGGGCCTACGAGCAGTACTTC

V: TRBV4-2
size: many
length: 12
J: TRBJ2-7
D: .
CDR3: CASSQSPYEQYF
DNA: TGTGCCAGCAGCCAGTCACCCTACGAGCAGTACTTC

V: TRBV9
size: many
length: 16
J: TRBJ1-1
D: TRBD1
CDR3: CASSVGSGQGVAEAFF
DNA: TGTGCCAGCAGCGTAGGATCGGGACAGGGTGTCGCTGAAGCTTTCTTT

V: TRBV24-1
size: few
length: 14
J: TRBJ1-5
D: .
CDR3: CATSDARVGQPQHF
DNA: TGTGCCACCAGTGATGCCAGGGTAGGCCAGCCCCAGCATTTT

V: TRBV27
size: .
length: 17
J: TRBJ2-1
D: TRBD2
CDR3: CASSLSLLAGVYNEQFF
DNA: TGTGCCAGCAGTTTATCGTTACTAGCGGGAGTTTACAATGAGCAGTTCTTC

V: TRBV13
size: .
length: 17
J: TRBJ2-1
D: TRBD2
CDR3: CASSLEGLAGVFDEQFF
DNA: TGTGCCAGCAGCTTAGAGGGACTAGCGGGAGTATTCGATGAGCAGTTCTTC

V: TRBV5-5
size: few
length: 15
J: TRBJ1-5
D: .
CDR3: CASSPLLRGNQPQHF
DNA: TGTGCCAGCAGCCCCCTTCTAAGAGGCAATCAGCCCCAGCATTTT

V: TRBV27
size: few
length: 15
J: TRBJ2-1
D: .
CDR3: CASRTRVIQTNEQFF
DNA: TGTGCCAGCAGAACCCGAGTTATACAGACCAATGAGCAGTTCTTC

V: TRBV19
size: .
length: 15
J: TRBJ1-4
D: .
CDR3: CASSINDGTNEKLFF
DNA: TGTGCCAGTAGTATAAACGACGGCACTAATGAAAAACTGTTTTTT

V: TRBV7-2
size: many
length: 15
J: TRBJ2-3
D: TRBD2
CDR3: CASSAGLDVRDTQYF
DNA: TGTGCCAGCAGCGCGGGACTAGATGTTAGAGATACGCAGTATTTT

V: TRBV18
size: many
length: 15
J: TRBJ2-1
D: TRBD2
CDR3: CASSPPLAGTNEQFF
DNA: TGTGCCAGCTCACCACCCCTAGCGGGAACTAATGAGCAGTTCTTC

V: TRBV20-1
size: few
length: 12
J: TRBJ1-2
D: .
CDR3: CSVRAPVGGYTF
DNA: TGCAGTGTTCGGGCGCCCGTCGGTGGCTACACCTTC

V: TRBV5-6
size: many
length: 12
J: TRBJ2-5
D: .
CDR3: CASSPQLKTQYF
DNA: TGTGCCAGCAGCCCGCAGTTGAAGACCCAGTACTTC

V: TRBV7-9
size: many
length: 15
J: TRBJ2-3
D: .
CDR3: CASAPPDIDTDTQYF
DNA: TGTGCCAGCGCACCCCCGGACATTGACACAGATACGCAGTATTTT

V: TRBV14
size: few
length: 15
J: TRBJ2-2
D: TRBD1
CDR3: CATVSGQPNTGELFF
DNA: TGTGCCACCGTTTCGGGACAGCCGAACACCGGGGAGCTGTTTTTT

V: TRBV7-8
size: many
length: 20
J: TRBJ2-3
D: .
CDR3: CASSRRHTPGDTTSTDTQYF
DNA: TGTGCCAGCAGCCGTCGCCACACCCCGGGGGACACCACTAGCACAGATACGCAGTATTTT

V: TRBV30
size: many
length: 15
J: TRBJ2-1
D: TRBD2
CDR3: CAWTDSLAGINEQFF
DNA: TGTGCCTGGACCGACTCTCTAGCGGGTATCAATGAGCAGTTCTTC

V: TRBV20-1
size: many
length: 14
J: TRBJ2-3
D: .
CDR3: CSARQGSSTDTQYF
DNA: TGCAGTGCTAGACAGGGGTCTAGCACAGATACGCAGTATTTT

V: TRBV6-1
size: many
length: 16
J: TRBJ2-1
D: TRBD2
CDR3: CASSVSLASGRNEQFF
DNA: TGTGCCAGCAGTGTATCCTTGGCTAGCGGGAGGAATGAGCAGTTCTTC

V: TRBV15
size: many
length: 17
J: TRBJ2-2
D: TRBD2
CDR3: CATSRVGSGRLTGELFF
DNA: TGTGCCACCAGCAGAGTGGGCAGCGGGAGACTGACCGGGGAGCTGTTTTTT

V: TRBV29-1
size: many
length: 13
J: TRBJ2-3
D: .
CDR3: CSVERQGTDTQYF
DNA: TGCAGCGTTGAACGGCAGGGCACAGATACGCAGTATTTT

V: TRBV28
size: many
length: 16
J: TRBJ2-3
D: TRBD1
CDR3: CASRQLGDRVTDTQYF
DNA: TGTGCCAGCAGACAACTAGGAGACAGGGTCACAGATACGCAGTATTTT

V: TRBV4-2
size: few
length: 17
J: TRBJ2-1
D: TRBD2
CDR3: CASSPGGLAKINNEQFF
DNA: TGTGCCAGCAGCCCTGGGGGACTAGCGAAGATCAACAATGAGCAGTTCTTC

V: TRBV28
size: many
length: 14
J: TRBJ2-7
D: .
CDR3: CASRTLDRTYEQYF
DNA: TGTGCCAGCAGGACCCTCGACAGAACCTACGAGCAGTACTTC

V: TRBV29-1
size: .
length: 12
J: TRBJ1-4
D: TRBD1
CDR3: CSVPGGREKLFF
DNA: TGCAGCGTTCCAGGGGGCCGGGAAAAACTGTTTTTT

V: TRBV2
size: many
length: 16
J: TRBJ2-7
D: TRBD2
CDR3: CASSERLAGGLHEQYF
DNA: TGTGCCAGCAGTGAGAGACTAGCGGGAGGGCTACACGAGCAGTACTTC

V: TRBV28
size: many
length: 15
J: TRBJ2-7
D: .
CDR3: CASSGMAGQPYEQYF
DNA: TGTGCCAGCAGTGGGATGGCGGGACAGCCCTACGAGCAGTACTTC

V: TRBV18
size: many
length: 12
J: TRBJ2-7
D: TRBD1
CDR3: CASSPDRGEQYF
DNA: TGTGCCAGCTCACCAGACAGGGGTGAGCAGTACTTC

V: TRBV27
size: many
length: 16
J: TRBJ2-2
D: TRBD2
CDR3: CASRRLADQNTGELFF
DNA: TGTGCCAGCAGACGACTAGCGGATCAGAACACCGGGGAGCTGTTTTTT

V: TRBV30
size: many
length: 16
J: TRBJ2-5
D: .
CDR3: CAWSVGVAALGETQYF
DNA: TGTGCCTGGAGTGTCGGAGTCGCGGCACTAGGGGAGACCCAGTACTTC

V: TRBV9
size: .
length: 16
J: TRBJ2-7
D: TRBD2
CDR3: CASSVPGLAGWNEQYF
DNA: TGTGCCAGCAGCGTACCTGGACTAGCGGGATGGAACGAGCAGTACTTC

V: TRBV5-5
size: many
length: 13
J: TRBJ1-2
D: .
CDR3: CASNPQGGNGYTF
DNA: TGTGCCAGCAACCCGCAGGGAGGGAATGGCTACACCTTC

V: TRBV5-1
size: few
length: 16
J: TRBJ2-6
D: .
CDR3: CASKEQGGSGANVLTF
DNA: TGCGCCAGCAAGGAACAAGGGGGCTCTGGGGCCAACGTCCTGACTTTC

V: TRBV30
size: many
length: 12
J: TRBJ2-3
D: .
CDR3: CAWILLEDTQYF
DNA: TGTGCCTGGATTTTACTAGAGGATACGCAGTATTTT

V: TRBV27
size: many
length: 16
J: TRBJ1-5
D: .
CDR3: CASRPRAGEGDQPQHF
DNA: TGTGCCAGCAGACCCAGGGCGGGGGAAGGGGATCAGCCCCAGCATTTT

V: TRBV20-1
size: many
length: 15
J: TRBJ2-1
D: .
CDR3: CSARETAESYNEQFF
DNA: TGCAGTGCTAGAGAAACAGCGGAGTCCTACAATGAGCAGTTCTTC

V: TRBV12-3/TRBV12-4
size: many
length: 14
J: TRBJ2-3
D: TRBD2
CDR3: CASSLAGGLNTQYF
DNA: TGTGCCAGCAGTTTAGCGGGAGGGCTTAATACGCAGTATTTT

V: TRBV7-3
size: .
length: 14
J: TRBJ2-7
D: TRBD2
CDR3: CASSTPGLAYEQYF
DNA: TGTGCCAGCAGTACTCCGGGACTAGCATACGAGCAGTACTTC

V: TRBV7-2
size: many
length: 15
J: TRBJ1-6
D: TRBD1
CDR3: CASSLVETGNSPLHF
DNA: TGTGCCAGCAGCTTAGTAGAGACAGGGAATTCACCCCTCCACTTT

V: TRBV11-2
size: many
length: 14
J: TRBJ2-1
D: TRBD2
CDR3: CASSRTRIYNEQFF
DNA: TGTGCCAGCAGCCGGACTAGAATCTACAATGAGCAGTTCTTC

V: TRBV5-1
size: .
length: 12
J: TRBJ1-1
D: .
CDR3: CASSLMGPEAFF
DNA: TGCGCCAGCAGCTTGATGGGGCCTGAAGCTTTCTTT

V: TRBV20-1
size: many
length: 14
J: TRBJ1-4
D: TRBD1
CDR3: CSGRPGQGDEKLFF
DNA: TGCAGTGGAAGACCGGGACAGGGAGATGAAAAACTGTTTTTT

V: TRBV27
size: few
length: 12
J: TRBJ1-1
D: .
CDR3: CASSKPGQEAFF
DNA: TGTGCCAGCAGTAAACCGGGACAAGAAGCTTTCTTT

V: TRBV7-2
size: many
length: 13
J: TRBJ1-1
D: .
CDR3: CASSAGAGTEAFF
DNA: TGTGCCAGCAGCGCGGGGGCGGGGACTGAAGCTTTCTTT

V: TRBV28
size: many
length: 17
J: TRBJ1-1
D: TRBD1
CDR3: CASSHGQGEIMNTEAFF
DNA: TGTGCCAGCAGCCATGGACAGGGGGAAATCATGAACACTGAAGCTTTCTTT

V: TRBV28
size: many
length: 13
J: TRBJ2-1
D: .
CDR3: CASSSRSPNEQFF
DNA: TGTGCCAGCAGTTCGCGGAGTCCCAATGAGCAGTTCTTC

V: TRBV7-9
size: few
length: 14
J: TRBJ2-2
D: TRBD2
CDR3: CASSSGASTGELFF
DNA: TGTGCCAGCTCGAGCGGGGCGAGCACCGGGGAGCTGTTTTTT

V: TRBV7-8
size: many
length: 15
J: TRBJ1-1
D: .
CDR3: CASSLDPGSNTEAFF
DNA: TGTGCCAGCAGCTTAGACCCAGGGAGTAACACTGAAGCTTTCTTT

V: TRBV13
size: many
length: 13
J: TRBJ2-7
D: .
CDR3: CASSLRPSYEQYF
DNA: TGTGCCAGCAGCTTGCGGCCTTCCTACGAGCAGTACTTC

V: TRBV27
size: many
length: 11
J: TRBJ1-1
D: TRBD1
CDR3: CASSATGEAFF
DNA: TGTGCCAGCAGCGCTACAGGGGAGGCTTTCTTT

V: TRBV5-1
size: many
length: 12
J: TRBJ2-2
D: .
CDR3: CASSQDVGELFF
DNA: TGCGCCAGCAGTCAGGATGTCGGGGAGCTGTTTTTT

V: TRBV5-1
size: few
length: 13
J: TRBJ2-5
D: .
CDR3: CASSLTGWETQYF
DNA: TGCGCCAGCAGCTTAACAGGTTGGGAGACCCAGTACTTC